This entry describes one TCR beta chain. The antigen is unknown. This specimen belongs to a study of T cell responses to AZD1222 COVID-19 vaccine. Profiling relied on immunoSEQ multiplex PCR, and the TCRdb table lists in-frame clones only, not all of them. The sample has some 140,000 clones; roughly 90% are singletons. Study-level points and caveats: Baseline seropositivity occurred in only six AZD1222 recipients. Among the donors, most were white British and more were female, and clonal diversity was possibly underestimated.

The CDR3 runs 14 residues. From germline, CDR1 is SGHTA and CDR2 FQGNSA. Trimming took 4 bases from V and 4 from J, leaving 12 bases between them. The sequence was collected from an adult in good health. Sequenced material: peripheral blood, taken on day 0 of AZD1222 vaccination. The chain links TRBV7-2 to TRBJ2-3; no definite D call. CDR3 sequence reads: CASSSAHSSDTQYF. The CDR3 region has the DNA TGTGCCAGCAGCTCAGCGCACTCGTCAGATACGCAGTATTTT.